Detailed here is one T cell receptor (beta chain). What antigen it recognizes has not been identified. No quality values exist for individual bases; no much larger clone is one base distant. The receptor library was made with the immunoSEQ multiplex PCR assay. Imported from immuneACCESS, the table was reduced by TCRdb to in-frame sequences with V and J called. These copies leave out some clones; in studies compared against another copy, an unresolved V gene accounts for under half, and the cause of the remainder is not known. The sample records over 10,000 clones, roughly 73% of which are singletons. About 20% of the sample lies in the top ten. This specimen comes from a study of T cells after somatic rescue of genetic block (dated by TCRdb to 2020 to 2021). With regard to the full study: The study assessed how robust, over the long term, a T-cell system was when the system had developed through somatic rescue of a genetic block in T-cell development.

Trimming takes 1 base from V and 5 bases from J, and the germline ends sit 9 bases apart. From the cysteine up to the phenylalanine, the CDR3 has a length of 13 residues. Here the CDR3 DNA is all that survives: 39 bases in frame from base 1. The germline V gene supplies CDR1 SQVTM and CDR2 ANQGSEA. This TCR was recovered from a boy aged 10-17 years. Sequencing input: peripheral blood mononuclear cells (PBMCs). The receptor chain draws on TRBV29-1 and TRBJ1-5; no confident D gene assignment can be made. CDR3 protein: CSVEVGVDQPQHF. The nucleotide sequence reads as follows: TGCAGCGTTGAAGTAGGTGTCGATCAGCCCCAGCATTTT.